The following is a TCR beta chain sequence with its context. In the original workflow: Estimated nucleated cell counts came from reference gene primer amplification. Sequencing used immunoSEQ multiplex PCR; TCRdb keeps in-frame clones, though not all of them. The D gene and trimming were derived from the DNA, and the V and J assignments and clone size from that table. This table has some 86,000 clones, about 83% appearing once. Germline CDR1 reads SGHNT; CDR2 reads YYREEE (reference sequence). Trimming at V came to 3 bases and at J to 7 bases, leaving 9 bases not matched to a gene. This CDR3 is 16 amino acids long. The sample belongs to a study of blood T cell repertoires in COVID-19. Across the study: Specimens from acute and convalescent COVID-19 originated in the United States, Italy and Spain. Sample material is recorded as cDNA or gDNA derived from T cells, B-cell-depleted T cells, or PBMCs.

The V gene is TRBV5-4, the J gene TRBJ2-1, with TRBD2 identical over 11 bases. The sample comprised peripheral blood. The sequence derives from a woman aged 65 to 85 with acute or convalescent COVID-19. CDR3 residues: CASSSIAGGPQNEQFF. CDR3 DNA: TGTGCCAGCAGCTCTATAGCGGGGGGGCCTCAGAATGAGCAGTTCTTC.